This is a list of T cell receptor beta chains from one sample in a study of T cells expressing NK-cell markers. Using the 5' RACE reads, TCRdb records one entry per CDR3 protein without DNA. This repertoire includes 500,000 to 700,000 distinct CDR3 sequences. The material sequenced was blood T cells: a sorted CD56 or NKG2C T cell subset, CD4+ or CD8+ T cells, or bulk PBMC T cells (not recorded which). Receptor source: a man aged 18 to 30 in good health. Both conserved end residues are part of each CDR3.

16	TRBJ1-2	TRBV12-3/TRBV12-4	CASTQSGTNLDYGYTF
13	TRBJ2-1	TRBV14	CASSQGSRNEQFF
13	TRBJ2-4	TRBV20-1	CSARSGSKNIQYF
15	TRBJ2-2	TRBV11-2	CASSSRTGNTGELFF
13	TRBJ2-4	TRBV25-1	CASSATGKNIQYF
14	TRBJ2-5	TRBV10-3	CAISSGPRQETQYF
16	TRBJ1-3	TRBV19	CASTDHRRSSGNTIYF
14	TRBJ2-7	TRBV29-1	CSVLGGLRSYEQYF
17	TRBJ1-3	TRBV12-3/TRBV12-4	CASSLRQLPLSGNTIYF
17	TRBJ2-2	TRBV6-1	CASSGRGGGKVAGELFF
17	TRBJ1-5	TRBV20-1	CSASTHDRVYGNQPQHF
16	TRBJ2-6	TRBV30	CAWSFGGTAGANVLTF
16	TRBJ2-2	TRBV6-1	CASSAMTGLGTGELFF
14	TRBJ2-7	TRBV7-2	CAVAREHISYEQYF
14	TRBJ2-7	TRBV5-1	CASSDLAAGDEQYF
15	TRBJ1-2	TRBV6-5	CASSFTPETNYGYTF
13	TRBJ2-3	TRBV20-1	CSAREGSADTQYF
16	TRBJ2-5	TRBV5-1	CASSHLQATDGETQYF
15	TRBJ2-1	TRBV4-2	CASSHGGTLSNEQFF
14	TRBJ2-7	TRBV28	CASDRGVRGGKQYF
15	TRBJ1-4	TRBV6-5	CASSYLDRVNEKLFF
15	TRBJ1-1	TRBV15	CATSLNDPLNTEAFF
15	TRBJ2-1	TRBV28	CASSRSGSGYNEQFF
16	TRBJ2-1	TRBV20-1	CSARHFTLADYNEQFF
16	TRBJ1-3	TRBV9	CASSATGTGGGNTIYF
14	TRBJ1-5	TRBV10-3	CATRGEHFNQPQHF
14	TRBJ1-6	TRBV7-2	CASKTGQYNSPLHF
13	TRBJ2-7	TRBV29-1	CSVKSGGFYEQYF
13	TRBJ1-1	TRBV27	CASSFGRDTEAFF
18	TRBJ2-6	TRBV28	CASRPHTSGSSGANVLTF
14	TRBJ2-3	TRBV25-1	CASSDPHRVDTQYF
14	TRBJ1-6	TRBV23-1	CASSHAHLIGTLHF
15	TRBJ1-1	TRBV18	CASSPLGTLNTEAFF
14	TRBJ2-5	TRBV11-2	CASSQPLGGETQYF
14	TRBJ2-1	TRBV10-3	CAISGGLAIDEQFF
15	TRBJ1-2	TRBV12-3/TRBV12-4	CASSLKERDLYGYTF
17	TRBJ2-2	TRBV5-5	CASSLFGGPSNTGELFF
12	TRBJ2-1	TRBV7-9	CASSLGMREQFF
16	TRBJ2-4	TRBV5-1	CASSLGDREGKNIQYF
14	TRBJ2-1	TRBV29-1	CSVEARDLYNEQFF
14	TRBJ2-7	TRBV7-9	CASSWGQGQGEQYF
12	TRBJ2-2	TRBV7-9	CASSFRVGELFF
13	TRBJ1-2	TRBV24-1	CATYSGQPDGYTF